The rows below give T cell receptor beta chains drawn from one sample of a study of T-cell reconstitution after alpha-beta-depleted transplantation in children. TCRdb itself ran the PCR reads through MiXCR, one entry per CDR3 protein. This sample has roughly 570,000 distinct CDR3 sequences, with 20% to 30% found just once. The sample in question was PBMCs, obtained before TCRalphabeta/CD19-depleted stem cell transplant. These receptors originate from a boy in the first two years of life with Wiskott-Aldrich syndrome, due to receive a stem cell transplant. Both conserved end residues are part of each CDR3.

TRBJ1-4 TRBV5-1 CASSLGASTNEKLFF
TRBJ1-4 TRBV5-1 CASSGTWSRNEKLFF
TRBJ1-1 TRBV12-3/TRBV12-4 CASSLRSQLNTEAFF
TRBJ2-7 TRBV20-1 CSAPAGGGSSYEQYF
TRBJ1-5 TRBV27 CASSLDMAGRQPQHF
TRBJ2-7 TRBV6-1 CASSGRDSRREQYF
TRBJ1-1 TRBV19 CASMLTGTRGEAFF
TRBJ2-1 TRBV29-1 CSVALAGANEQFF
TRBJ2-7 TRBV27 CASSFTRGSNEQYF
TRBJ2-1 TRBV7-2 CASSPGWDRVFNEQFF
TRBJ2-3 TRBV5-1 CASSLGSGASYTDTQYF
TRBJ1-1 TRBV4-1 CASSQVPGRGLMNTEAFF
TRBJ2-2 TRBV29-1 CSVDSGSPTGELFF
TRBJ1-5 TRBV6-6 CASSDSSNQPQHF
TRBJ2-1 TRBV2 CASSEAGIKANEQFF
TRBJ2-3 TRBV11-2 CASSNPTGLATDTQYF
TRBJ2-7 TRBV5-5 CASSPVSGLSYEQYF
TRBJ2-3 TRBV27 CASSLKTSATSTDTQYF
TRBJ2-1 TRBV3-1 CASSQSGLSYNEQFF
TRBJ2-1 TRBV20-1 CSAILGRSLNEQFF
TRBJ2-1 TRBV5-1 CASSFRSSGRNEQFF
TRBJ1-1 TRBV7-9 CASSLQNTEAFF
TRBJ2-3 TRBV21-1 CASSKEAQGPQYF
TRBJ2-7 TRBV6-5 CASSYSRTISYEQYF
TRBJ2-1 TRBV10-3 CAISRLAGAGNEQFF
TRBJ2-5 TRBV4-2 CASSQVGGRDETQYF
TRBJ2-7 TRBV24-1 CATESPGHPNEQYF
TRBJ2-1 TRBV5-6 CASSFGVDEQFF
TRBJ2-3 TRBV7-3 CASSVTGPDTQYF
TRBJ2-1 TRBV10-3 CAISESVAGSSYNEQFF
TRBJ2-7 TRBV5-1 CASSTGALGEQYF
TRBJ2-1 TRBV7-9 CASSSGNSYNEQFF
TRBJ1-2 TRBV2 CASSDRGDYGYTF
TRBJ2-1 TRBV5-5 CASSFGGSGPDEQFF
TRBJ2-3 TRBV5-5 CASSFGREYVTDTQYF
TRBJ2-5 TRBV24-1 CATSDPRVDQETQYF
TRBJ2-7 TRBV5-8 CASSLGTGGTYEQYF
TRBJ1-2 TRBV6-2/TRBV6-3 CASSYRVHPDGYTF
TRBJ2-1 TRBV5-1 CASSGRLADNEQFF
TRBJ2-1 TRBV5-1 CASGGSTGNEQFF
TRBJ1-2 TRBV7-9 CASSPNPDIYGYTF
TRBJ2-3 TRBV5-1 CASSGPSGYDTDTQYF
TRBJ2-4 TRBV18 CASSANGLPGSQYF
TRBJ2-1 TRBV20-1 CSAPGLAGGANEQFF
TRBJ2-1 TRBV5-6 CASSFLADLDISYNEQFF
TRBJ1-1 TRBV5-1 CASSLGHHANTEAFF
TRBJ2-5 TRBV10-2 CASGVTQYF
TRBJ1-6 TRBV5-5 CASSFSLDTSSPLHF
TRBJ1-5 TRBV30 CAWSVRGSQPQHF
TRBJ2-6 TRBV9 CASSDRAGGLGANVLTF
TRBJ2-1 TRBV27 CASSLSTATDSFENEQFF
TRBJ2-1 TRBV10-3 CAISAQNEQFF